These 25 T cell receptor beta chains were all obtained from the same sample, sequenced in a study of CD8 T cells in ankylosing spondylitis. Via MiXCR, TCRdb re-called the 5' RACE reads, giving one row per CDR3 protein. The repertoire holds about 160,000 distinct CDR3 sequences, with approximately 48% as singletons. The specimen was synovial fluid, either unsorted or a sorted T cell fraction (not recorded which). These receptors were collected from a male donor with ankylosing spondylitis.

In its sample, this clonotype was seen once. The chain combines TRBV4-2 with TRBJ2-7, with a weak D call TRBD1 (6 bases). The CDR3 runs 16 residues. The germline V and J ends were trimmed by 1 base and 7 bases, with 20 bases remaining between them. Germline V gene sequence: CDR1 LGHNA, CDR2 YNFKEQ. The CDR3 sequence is CASSQVGQGRSEEQYF. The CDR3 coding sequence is TGTGCCAGCAGCCAAGTAGGTCAGGGGAGATCGGAGGAGCAGTACTTC.

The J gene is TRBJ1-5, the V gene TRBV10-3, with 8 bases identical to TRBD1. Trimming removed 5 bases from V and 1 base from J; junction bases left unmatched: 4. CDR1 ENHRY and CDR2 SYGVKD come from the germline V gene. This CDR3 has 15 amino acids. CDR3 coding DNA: TGTGCCATCAGTCAGGGGGCGCGGAGCAATCAGCCCCAGCATTTT. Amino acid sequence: CAISQGARSNQPQHF.

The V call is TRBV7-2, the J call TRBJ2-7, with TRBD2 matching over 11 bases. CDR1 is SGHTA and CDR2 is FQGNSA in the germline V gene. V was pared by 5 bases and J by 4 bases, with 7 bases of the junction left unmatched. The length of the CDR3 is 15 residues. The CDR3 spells CASSQQTSGNYEQYF. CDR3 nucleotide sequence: TGTGCCAGCAGCCAACAGACTAGCGGGAATTACGAGCAGTACTTC. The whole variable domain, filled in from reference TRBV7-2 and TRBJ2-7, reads GAGVSQSPSNKVTEKGKDVELRCDPISGHTALYWYRQSLGQGLEFLIYFQGNSAPDKSGLPSDRFSAERTGGSVSTLTIQRTQQEDSAVYLCASSQQTSGNYEQYFGPGTRLTVT.

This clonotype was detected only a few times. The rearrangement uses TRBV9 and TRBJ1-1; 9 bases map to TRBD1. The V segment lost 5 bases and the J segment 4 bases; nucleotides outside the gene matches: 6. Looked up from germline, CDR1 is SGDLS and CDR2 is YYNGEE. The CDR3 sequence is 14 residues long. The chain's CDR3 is CASSTGTGLTEAFF. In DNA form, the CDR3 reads TGTGCCAGCAGTACCGGGACAGGGCTCACTGAAGCTTTCTTT.

The chain's CDR3 is CASSHYSDGHYEQYF. CDR3 in DNA: TGTGCCAGCAGCCACTACAGCGATGGGCACTACGAGCAGTACTTC. The V gene is TRBV7-9, the J gene TRBJ2-7; D uncertain. Looked up from germline, CDR1 is SEHNR and CDR2 is FQNEAQ (reference sequence). Trimming cost V 5 bases and J 3 bases, with 17 bases left between them. This CDR3 has 15 amino acids.

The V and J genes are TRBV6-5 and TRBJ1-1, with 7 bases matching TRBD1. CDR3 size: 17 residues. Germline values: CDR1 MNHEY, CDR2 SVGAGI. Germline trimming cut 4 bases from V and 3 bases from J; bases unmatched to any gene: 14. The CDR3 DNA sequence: TGTGCCAGCAGTTCTAACAGGGGTTTTATGTCATACACTGAAGCTTTCTTT. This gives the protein CASSSNRGFMSYTEAFF.

The CDR3 sequence is CASSWGHNYEQYF. CDR3 sequence (DNA): TGTGCCAGCAGTTGGGGACACAACTACGAGCAGTACTTC. The chain uses TRBV6-6 and TRBJ2-7, with a possible D match to TRBD1 (6 bases). Germline V gene lookup returns CDR1 MNHNY and CDR2 SVGAGI (reference sequence). The CDR3 spans 13 residues. The germline V and J ends were trimmed by 4 bases and 3 bases, with 10 bases remaining between them.

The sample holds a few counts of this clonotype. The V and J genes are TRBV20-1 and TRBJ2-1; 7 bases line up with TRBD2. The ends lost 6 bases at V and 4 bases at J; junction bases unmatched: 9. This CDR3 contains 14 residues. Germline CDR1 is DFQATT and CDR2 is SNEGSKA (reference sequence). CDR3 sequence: CSAAAGDGYNEQFF. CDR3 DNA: TGCAGTGCGGCGGCGGGGGACGGTTACAATGAGCAGTTCTTC.

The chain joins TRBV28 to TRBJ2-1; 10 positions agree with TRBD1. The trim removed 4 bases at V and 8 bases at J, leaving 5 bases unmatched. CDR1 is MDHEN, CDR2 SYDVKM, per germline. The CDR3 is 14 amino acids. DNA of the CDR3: TGTGCCAGCAGTTGGGGACAGGGGTGGGATGAGCAGTTCTTC. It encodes CASSWGQGWDEQFF. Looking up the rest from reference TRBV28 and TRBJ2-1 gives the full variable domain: DVKVTQSSRYLVKRTGEKVFLECVQDMDHENMFWYRQDPGLGLRLIYFSYDVKMKEKGDIPEGYSVSREKKERFSLILESASTNQTSMYLCASSWGQGWDEQFFGPGTRLTVL.

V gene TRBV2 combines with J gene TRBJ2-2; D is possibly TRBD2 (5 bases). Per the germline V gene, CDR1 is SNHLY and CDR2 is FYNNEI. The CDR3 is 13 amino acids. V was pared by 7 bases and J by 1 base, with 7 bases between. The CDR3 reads CASKRLNTGELFF. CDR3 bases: TGTGCCAGCAAGCGGTTGAACACCGGGGAGCTGTTTTTT.

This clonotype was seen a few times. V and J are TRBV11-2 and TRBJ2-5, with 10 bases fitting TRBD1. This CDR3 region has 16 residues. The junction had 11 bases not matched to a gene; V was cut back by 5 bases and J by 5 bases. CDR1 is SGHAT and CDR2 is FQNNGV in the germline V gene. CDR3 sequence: CASSARTGGIVETQYF. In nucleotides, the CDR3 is TGTGCCAGCAGCGCCCGGACAGGGGGTATTGTGGAGACCCAGTACTTC.

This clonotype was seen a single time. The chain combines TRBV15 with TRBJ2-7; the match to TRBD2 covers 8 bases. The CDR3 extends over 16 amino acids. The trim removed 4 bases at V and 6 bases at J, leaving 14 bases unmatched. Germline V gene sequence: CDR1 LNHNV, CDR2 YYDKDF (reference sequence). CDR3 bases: TGTGCCACCAGCACGAGCACCCTAGCGGGCCCCCCCGAGCAGTACTTC. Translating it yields CATSTSTLAGPPEQYF.

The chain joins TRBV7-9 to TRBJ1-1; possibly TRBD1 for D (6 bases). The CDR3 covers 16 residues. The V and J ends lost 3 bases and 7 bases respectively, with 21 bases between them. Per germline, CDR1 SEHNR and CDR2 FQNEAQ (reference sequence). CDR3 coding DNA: TGTGCCAGCAGCTTCGTCGGGGGCCGGGGATCACTTGAAGCTTTCTTT. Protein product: CASSFVGGRGSLEAFF.

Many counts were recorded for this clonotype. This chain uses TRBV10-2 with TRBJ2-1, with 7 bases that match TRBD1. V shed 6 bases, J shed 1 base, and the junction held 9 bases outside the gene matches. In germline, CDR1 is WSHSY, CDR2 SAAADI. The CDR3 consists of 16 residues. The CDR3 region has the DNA TGCGCCAGCAGGGGGGAAGGGGGCAGGTCCTACAATGAGCAGTTCTTC. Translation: CASRGEGGRSYNEQFF.

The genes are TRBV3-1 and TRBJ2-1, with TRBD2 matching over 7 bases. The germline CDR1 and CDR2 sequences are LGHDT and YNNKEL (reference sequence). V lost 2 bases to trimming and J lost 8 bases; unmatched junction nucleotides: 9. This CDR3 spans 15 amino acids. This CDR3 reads CASSQLLAVIDEQFF. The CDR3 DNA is TGTGCCAGCAGCCAACTCCTAGCGGTTATTGATGAGCAGTTCTTC.

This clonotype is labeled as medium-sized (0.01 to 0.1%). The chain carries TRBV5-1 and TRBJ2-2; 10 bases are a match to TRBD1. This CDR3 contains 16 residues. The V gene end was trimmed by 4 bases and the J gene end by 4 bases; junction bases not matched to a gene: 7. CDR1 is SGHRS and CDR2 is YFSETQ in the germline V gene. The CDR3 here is CASSPDWTGGTGELFF. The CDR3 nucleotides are TGCGCCAGCAGCCCGGATTGGACAGGGGGCACCGGGGAGCTGTTTTTT.

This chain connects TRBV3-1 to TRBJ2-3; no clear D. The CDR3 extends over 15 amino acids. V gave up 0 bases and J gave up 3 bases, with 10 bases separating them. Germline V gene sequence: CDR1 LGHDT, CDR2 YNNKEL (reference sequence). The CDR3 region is CASSQEGVVTDTQYF. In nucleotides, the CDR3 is TGTGCCAGCAGCCAAGAAGGCGTCGTAACAGATACGCAGTATTTT.

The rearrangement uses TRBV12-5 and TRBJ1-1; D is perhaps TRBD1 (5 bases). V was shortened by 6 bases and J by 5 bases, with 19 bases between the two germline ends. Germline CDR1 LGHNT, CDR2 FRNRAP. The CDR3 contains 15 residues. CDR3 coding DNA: TGTGCTAGTGGCCCACCCGACGGGGGTGGGACTGAAGCTTTCTTT. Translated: CASGPPDGGGTEAFF.

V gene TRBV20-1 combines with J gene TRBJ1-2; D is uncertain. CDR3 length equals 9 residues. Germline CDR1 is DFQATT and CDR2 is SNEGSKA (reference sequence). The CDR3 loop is CTMVEGYTF. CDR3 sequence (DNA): TGCACGATGGTGGAGGGCTACACCTTC.

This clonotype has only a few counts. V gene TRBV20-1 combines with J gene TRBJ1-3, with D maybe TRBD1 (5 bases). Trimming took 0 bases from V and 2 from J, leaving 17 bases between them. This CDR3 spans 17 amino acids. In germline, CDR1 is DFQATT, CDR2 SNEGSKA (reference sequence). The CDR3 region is CSARDPQGEEAGNTIYF. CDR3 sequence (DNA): TGCAGTGCTAGAGACCCCCAAGGGGAAGAAGCTGGAAACACCATATATTTT.

In DNA, the CDR3 is TGTGCCAGCAGCTTCACTACCCCGGGGACGGAAGTCTACGAGCAGTACTTC. Translating it yields CASSFTTPGTEVYEQYF. This chain links TRBV7-9 with TRBJ2-7; D is tentatively TRBD1 or TRBD2 (5 bases each). Germline CDR1 and CDR2: SEHNR and FQNEAQ (reference sequence). V was shortened by 3 bases and J by 3 bases, with 21 bases between the two germline ends. The CDR3 length is 17 residues. The entire variable domain, with the rest obtained from reference TRBV7-9 and TRBJ2-7, is as follows: DTGVSQNPRHKITKRGQNVTFRCDPISEHNRLYWYRQTLGQGPEFLTYFQNEAQLEKSRLLSDRFSAERPKGSFSTLEIQRTEQGDSAMYLCASSFTTPGTEVYEQYFGPGTRLTVT.

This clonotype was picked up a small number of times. The CDR3 protein is CASSQDRAQAVYEQYF. The CDR3 DNA follows: TGCGCCAGCAGCCAAGATCGGGCTCAGGCCGTCTACGAGCAGTACTTC. This chain links TRBV4-3 with TRBJ2-7; D remains unclear. The CDR3 covers 16 residues. Trimming shortened V by 0 bases and J by 3 bases, and 15 bases separated the two germline ends. Germline-derived CDR1 and CDR2 are LGHNA and YSLEER.

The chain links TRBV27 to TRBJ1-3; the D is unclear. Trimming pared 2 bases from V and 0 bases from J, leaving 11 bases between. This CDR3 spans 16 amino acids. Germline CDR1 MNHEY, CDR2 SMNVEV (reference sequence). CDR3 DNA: TGTGCCAGCAGTTTAACGCATTATAGCTCTGGAAACACCATATATTTT. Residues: CASSLTHYSSGNTIYF.

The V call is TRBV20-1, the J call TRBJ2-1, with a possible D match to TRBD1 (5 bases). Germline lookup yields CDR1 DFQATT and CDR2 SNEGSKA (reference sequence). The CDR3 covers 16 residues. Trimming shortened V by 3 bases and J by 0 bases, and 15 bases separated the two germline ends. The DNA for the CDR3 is TGCAGTGCTAGTGAAAGATGGGGCGACTCCTACAATGAGCAGTTCTTC. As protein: CSASERWGDSYNEQFF.

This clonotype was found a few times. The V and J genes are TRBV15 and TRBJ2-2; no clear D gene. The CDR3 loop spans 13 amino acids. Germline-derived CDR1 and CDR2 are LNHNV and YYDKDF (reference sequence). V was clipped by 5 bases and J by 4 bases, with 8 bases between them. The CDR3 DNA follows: TGTGCCACCAGCTCCGGTCCCACCGGGGAGCTGTTTTTT. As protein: CATSSGPTGELFF.